This entry lists 9 T cell receptor beta chains sequenced from one sample in a study of prognosis after radiotherapy for stage I lung cancer. Researchers used two-round multiplex PCR to amplify TCR beta CDR3 starting from genomic DNA. Initially, in first-round PCR, primers specific to each TRBV and TRBJ gene were used. TCRdb reprocessed the multiplex PCR reads via MiXCR and lists one record per CDR3 protein. The table has fewer than 30,000 distinct CDR3 sequences, around 42% seen once; the top ten hold 15%. The specimen was PBMCs, collected before or after stereotactic body radiation therapy (not recorded which). All receptors come from a donor aged 50 or older with non-small cell lung cancer.

Notes on this clonotype: The junction departs from germline at one end; a sequencing error may be responsible. This rearrangement joins TRBV15 to TRBJ2-3, with TRBD2 matching over 7 bases. Germline V gives CDR1 LNHNV, CDR2 YYDKDF (reference sequence). This CDR3 has 16 residues. Written as DNA, the CDR3 is TGTGTCACCATCACTTACGCGGGAGAGGGGAGAGATACGCAGTATTTT. Protein: CVTITYAGEGRDTQYF.

The table lists this clonotype with many counts. A much larger clonotype is one base distant, so this may be a read error. The chain carries TRBV28 and TRBJ1-2, with D maybe TRBD1 (6 bases). CDR1 is MDHEN and CDR2 is SYDVKM in the germline V gene. CDR3 length: 15 amino acids. Here the CDR3 reads CASRPMGAGGGGHTF. CDR3 coding DNA: TGTGCCAGCAGACCAATGGGGGCCGGGGGCGGTGGCCACACCTTC.

The genes are TRBV19 and TRBJ2-2; 8 bases are shared with TRBD2. V shed 2 bases and J 6 bases; nucleotides not matched to a gene: 14. The CDR3 sequence is 18 residues long. Germline lookup yields CDR1 LNHDA and CDR2 SQIVND (reference sequence). CDR3 bases: TGTGCCAGTAGTATAACTACCTCCGGGACTAGTGGTGCCGGGGAGCTGTTTTTT. Encoded protein: CASSITTSGTSGAGELFF.

This clonotype was seen many times. The J gene is TRBJ2-4, the V gene TRBV20-1; 11 nucleotides line up with TRBD2. The J segment lost 4 bases and the V segment lost 1 base, leaving 3 bases of the junction unmatched. Per the germline V gene, CDR1 is DFQATT and CDR2 is SNEGSKA (reference sequence). This CDR3 region has 15 residues. The CDR3 bases are TGCAGTGCTAGAGTAGCGGGGGGGCTTAAAAACATTCAGTACTTC. Its protein product is CSARVAGGLKNIQYF.

The chain joins TRBV15 to TRBJ1-4, with D perhaps matching TRBD1 (6 bases). The CDR3 loop spans 14 amino acids. The germline CDR1 and CDR2 sequences are LNHNV and YYDKDF (reference sequence). V lost 2 bases, J lost 7 bases, and 11 bases lay in between. CDR3 bases: TGTGCCACCAGCAGATGGGGGCATTGTGAAAAACTGTTTTTT. Its translation is CATSRWGHCEKLFF.

The gene calls are TRBV28 and TRBJ1-6, with D hard to call. The germline CDR1 and CDR2 sequences are MDHEN and SYDVKM. This CDR3 comprises 15 residues. Trimming stripped 5 bases from V and 8 bases from J, with 16 bases between. As DNA, the CDR3 is TGTGCCAGCAGTCCGCCCGGTTATAAGGATTCACCCCTCCACTTT. It is translated as CASSPPGYKDSPLHF.

This clonotype was counted ten times or more. V usage is TRBV10-2 and J usage is TRBJ2-5; D possibly corresponds to TRBD1 (5 bases). This CDR3 comprises 13 residues. V shed 8 bases and J shed 4 bases, with 14 bases lying between them. CDR1 is WSHSY, CDR2 SAAADI, per germline. The chain's CDR3 is CASVRNRGETQYF. DNA for the CDR3: TGCGCCAGCGTCCGGAATAGGGGAGAGACCCAGTACTTC.

With respect to this clonotype: A clone one base away is much larger, so this may be a read error. The chain recombines TRBV7-8 with TRBJ2-3; 11 nucleotides agree with TRBD2. CDR1 SGHVS and CDR2 FQNEAQ come from the germline V gene. The CDR3 is 16 amino acids. CDR3 sequence: CASRLAGGGLRNTQYF. For the CDR3, the DNA is TGTGCCAGCAGATTAGCGGGGGGGGGCCTTCGGAATACGCAGTATTTT.

Comments on this clonotype: One base away lies a much larger clone, so this may be a sequencing read error. This chain joins TRBV19 and TRBJ2-5; D may be TRBD2 (6 bases). V lost 4 bases to trimming and J lost 1 base, with 22 bases between them. The CDR3 has 18 residues. Germline loops: CDR1 LNHDA, CDR2 SQIVND (reference sequence). The CDR3 sequence is CASSTAFVGGAVQETQYF. Written as DNA, the CDR3 is TGTGCCAGTAGTACCGCATTTGTGGGCGGGGCCGTCCAAGAGACCCAGTACTTC.